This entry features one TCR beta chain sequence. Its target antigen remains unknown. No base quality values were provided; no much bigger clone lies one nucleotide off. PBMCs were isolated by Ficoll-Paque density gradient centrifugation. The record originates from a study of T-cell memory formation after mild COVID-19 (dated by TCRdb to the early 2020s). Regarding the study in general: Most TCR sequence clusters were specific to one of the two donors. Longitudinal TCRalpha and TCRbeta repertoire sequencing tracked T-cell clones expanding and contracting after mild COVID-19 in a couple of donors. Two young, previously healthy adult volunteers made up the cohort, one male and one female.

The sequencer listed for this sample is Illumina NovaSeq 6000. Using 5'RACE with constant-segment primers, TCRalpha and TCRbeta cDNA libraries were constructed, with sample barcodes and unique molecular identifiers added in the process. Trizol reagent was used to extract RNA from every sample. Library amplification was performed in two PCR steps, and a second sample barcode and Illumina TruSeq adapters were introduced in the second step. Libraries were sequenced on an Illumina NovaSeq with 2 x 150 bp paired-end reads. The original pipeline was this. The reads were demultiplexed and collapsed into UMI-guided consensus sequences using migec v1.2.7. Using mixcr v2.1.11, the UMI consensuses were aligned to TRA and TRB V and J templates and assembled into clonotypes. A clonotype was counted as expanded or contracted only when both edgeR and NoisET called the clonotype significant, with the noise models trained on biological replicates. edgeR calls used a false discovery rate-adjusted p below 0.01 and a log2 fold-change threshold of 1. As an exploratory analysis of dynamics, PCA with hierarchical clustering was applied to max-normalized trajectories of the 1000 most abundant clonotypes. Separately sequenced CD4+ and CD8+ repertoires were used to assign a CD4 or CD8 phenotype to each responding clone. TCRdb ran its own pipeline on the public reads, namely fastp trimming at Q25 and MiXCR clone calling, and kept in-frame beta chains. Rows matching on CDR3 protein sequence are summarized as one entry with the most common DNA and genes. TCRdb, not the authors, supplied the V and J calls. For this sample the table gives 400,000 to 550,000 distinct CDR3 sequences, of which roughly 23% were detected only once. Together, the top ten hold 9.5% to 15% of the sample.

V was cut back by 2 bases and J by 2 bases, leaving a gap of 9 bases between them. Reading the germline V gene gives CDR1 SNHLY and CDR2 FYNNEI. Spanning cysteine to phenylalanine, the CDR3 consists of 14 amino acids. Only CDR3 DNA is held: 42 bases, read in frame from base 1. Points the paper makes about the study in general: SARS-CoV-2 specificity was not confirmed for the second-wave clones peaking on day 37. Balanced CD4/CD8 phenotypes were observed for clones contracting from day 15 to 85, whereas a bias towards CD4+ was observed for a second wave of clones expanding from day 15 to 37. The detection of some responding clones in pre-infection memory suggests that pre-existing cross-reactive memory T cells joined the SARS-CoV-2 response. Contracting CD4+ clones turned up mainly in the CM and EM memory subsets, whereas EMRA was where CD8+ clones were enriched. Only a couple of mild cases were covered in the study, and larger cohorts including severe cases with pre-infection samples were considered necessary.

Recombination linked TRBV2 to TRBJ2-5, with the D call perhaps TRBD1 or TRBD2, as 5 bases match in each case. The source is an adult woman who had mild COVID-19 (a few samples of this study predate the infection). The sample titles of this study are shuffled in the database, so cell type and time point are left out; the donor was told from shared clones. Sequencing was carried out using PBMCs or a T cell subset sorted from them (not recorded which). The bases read TGTGCCAGCAGTGAACTGGGGACGCAAGAGACCCAGTACTTC. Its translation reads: CASSELGTQETQYF.